This TCR beta chain was sequenced during a study of blood T cell repertoires in COVID-19. Across the study: COVID-19 samples from acute and convalescent phases originated in the United States, Italy and Spain. T cells, B-cell-depleted T cells, or PBMCs supplied cDNA or gDNA.

V lost 5 bases and J 3 bases, leaving 13 bases between the germline ends. The CDR3 extends over 14 amino acids. The germline gives CDR1 MGHRA, CDR2 YSYEKL. Original handling: Estimation of nucleated cell counts relied on the amplification of reference gene primers. The method was immunoSEQ multiplex PCR; TCRdb's version includes in-frame clones alone and lacks a portion of them. V and J calls and clone size are those listed in that table; D and trimming were worked out from the DNA. The table has 200,000 to 250,000 clones, 83% seen once. The receptor was derived from a human donor in a cohort sampled during active COVID-19. The sequenced material came from peripheral blood. This chain joins TRBV4-1 and TRBJ1-1, with D possibly matching TRBD1 (5 bases). The CDR3 loop reads CASSFGGADTEAFF. CDR3 in DNA: TGCGCCAGCAGCTTCGGAGGGGCTGACACTGAAGCTTTCTTT.